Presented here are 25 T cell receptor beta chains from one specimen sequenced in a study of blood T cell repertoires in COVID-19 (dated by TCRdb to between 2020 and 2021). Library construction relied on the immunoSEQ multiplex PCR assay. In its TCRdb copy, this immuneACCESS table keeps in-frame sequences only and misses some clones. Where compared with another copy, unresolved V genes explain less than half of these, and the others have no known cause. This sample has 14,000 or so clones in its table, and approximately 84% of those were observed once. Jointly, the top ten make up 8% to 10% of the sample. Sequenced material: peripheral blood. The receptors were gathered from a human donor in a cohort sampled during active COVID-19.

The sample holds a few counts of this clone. CDR3 sequence: CSVPGLGQSNEQFF. The CDR3 DNA is TGCAGCGTCCCAGGGTTAGGACAATCAAATGAGCAGTTCTTC. The rearrangement uses TRBV29-1 and TRBJ2-1; TRBD1 is a possible D gene (5 bases). CDR3 length: 14 residues. The germline V gene has CDR1 SQVTM and CDR2 ANQGSEA. The ends were cut back, 6 bases at V and 7 bases at J, with 19 bases in the middle.

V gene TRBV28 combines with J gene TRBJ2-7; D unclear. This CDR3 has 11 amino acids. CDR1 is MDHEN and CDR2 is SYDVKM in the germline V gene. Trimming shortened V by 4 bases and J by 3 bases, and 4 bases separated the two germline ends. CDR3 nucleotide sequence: TGTGCCAGCAGTTCCTTCTACGAGCAGTACTTC. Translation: CASSSFYEQYF.

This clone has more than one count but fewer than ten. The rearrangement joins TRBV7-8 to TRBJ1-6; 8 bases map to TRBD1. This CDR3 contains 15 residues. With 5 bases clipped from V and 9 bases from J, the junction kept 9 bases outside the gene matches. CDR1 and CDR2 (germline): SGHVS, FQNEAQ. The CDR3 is CASSIGQGGRSPLHF. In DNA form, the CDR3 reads TGTGCCAGCAGCATTGGACAGGGAGGTCGTTCACCCCTCCACTTT.

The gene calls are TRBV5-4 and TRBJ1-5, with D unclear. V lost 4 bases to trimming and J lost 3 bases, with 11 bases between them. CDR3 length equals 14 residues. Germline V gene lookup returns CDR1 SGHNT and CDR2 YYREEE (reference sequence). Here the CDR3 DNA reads TGTGCCAGCAGCGCTGGAGGCTCCAATCAGCCCCAGCATTTT. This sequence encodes CASSAGGSNQPQHF.

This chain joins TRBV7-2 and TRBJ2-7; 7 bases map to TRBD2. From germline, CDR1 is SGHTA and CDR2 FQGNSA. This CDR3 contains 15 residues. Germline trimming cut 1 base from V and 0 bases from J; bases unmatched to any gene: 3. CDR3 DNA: TGTGCCAGCAGCTTAGTTGGCGGGAGCTCCTACGAGCAGTACTTC. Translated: CASSLVGGSSYEQYF.

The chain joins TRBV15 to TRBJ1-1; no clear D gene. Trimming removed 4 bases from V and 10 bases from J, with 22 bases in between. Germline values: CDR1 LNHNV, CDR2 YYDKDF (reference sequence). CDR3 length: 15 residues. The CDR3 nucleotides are TGTGCCACCAGCACCCGAGCCACAAAGCGGGAGGTAGCTTTCTTT. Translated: CATSTRATKREVAFF.

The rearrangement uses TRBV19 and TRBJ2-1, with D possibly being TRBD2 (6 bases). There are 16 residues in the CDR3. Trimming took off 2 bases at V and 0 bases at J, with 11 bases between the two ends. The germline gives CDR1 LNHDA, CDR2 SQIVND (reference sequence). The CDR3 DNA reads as TGTGCCAGTAGTATACCTGGGAGGAGCTCCTACAATGAGCAGTTCTTC. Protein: CASSIPGRSSYNEQFF.

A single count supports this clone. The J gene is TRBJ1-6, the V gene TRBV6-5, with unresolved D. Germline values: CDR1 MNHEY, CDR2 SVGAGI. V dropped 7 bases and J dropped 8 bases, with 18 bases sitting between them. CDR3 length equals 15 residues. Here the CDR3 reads CASKLRERRDSPLHF. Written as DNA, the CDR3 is TGTGCCAGCAAACTACGGGAGCGGCGGGATTCACCCCTCCACTTT.

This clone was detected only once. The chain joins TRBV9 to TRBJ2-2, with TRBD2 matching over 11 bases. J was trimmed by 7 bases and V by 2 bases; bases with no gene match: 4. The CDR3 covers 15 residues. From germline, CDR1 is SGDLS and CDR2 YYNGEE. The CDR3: CASSVSGRDLGELFF. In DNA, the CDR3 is TGTGCCAGCAGCGTTAGCGGGAGGGACCTCGGGGAGCTGTTTTTT.

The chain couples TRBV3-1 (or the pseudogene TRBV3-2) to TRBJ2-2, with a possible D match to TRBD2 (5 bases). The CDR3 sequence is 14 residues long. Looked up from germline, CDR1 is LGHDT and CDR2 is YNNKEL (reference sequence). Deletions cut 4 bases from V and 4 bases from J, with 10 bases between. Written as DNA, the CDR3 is TGTGCCAGCAGCCGTGGCCGGGGCACCGGGGAGCTGTTTTTT. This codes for CASSRGRGTGELFF.

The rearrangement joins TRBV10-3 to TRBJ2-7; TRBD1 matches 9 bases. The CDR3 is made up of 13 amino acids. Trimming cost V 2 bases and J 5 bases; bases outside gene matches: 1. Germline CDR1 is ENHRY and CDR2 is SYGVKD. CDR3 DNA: TGTGCCATCAGTGAGGACAGGGGGGACGAGCAGTACTTC. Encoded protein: CAISEDRGDEQYF.

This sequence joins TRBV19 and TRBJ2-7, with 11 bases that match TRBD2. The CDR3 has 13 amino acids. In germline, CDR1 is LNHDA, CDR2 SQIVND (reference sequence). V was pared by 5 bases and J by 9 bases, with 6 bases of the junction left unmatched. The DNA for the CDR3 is TGTGCCAGTAGTCGGGGACTAGCGGCACCGCAGTACTTC. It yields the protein CASSRGLAAPQYF. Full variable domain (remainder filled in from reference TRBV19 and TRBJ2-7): DGGITQSPKYLFRKEGQNVTLSCEQNLNHDAMYWYRQDPGQGLRLIYYSQIVNDFQKGDIAEGYSVSREKKESFPLTVTSAQKNPTAFYLCASSRGLAAPQYFGPGTRLTVT.

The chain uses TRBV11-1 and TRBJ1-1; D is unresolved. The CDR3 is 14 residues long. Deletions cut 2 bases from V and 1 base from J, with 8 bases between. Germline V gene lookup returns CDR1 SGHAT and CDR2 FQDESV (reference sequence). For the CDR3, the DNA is TGTGCCAGCAGCTTAATGGCAAGGAACACTGAAGCTTTCTTT. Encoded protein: CASSLMARNTEAFF.

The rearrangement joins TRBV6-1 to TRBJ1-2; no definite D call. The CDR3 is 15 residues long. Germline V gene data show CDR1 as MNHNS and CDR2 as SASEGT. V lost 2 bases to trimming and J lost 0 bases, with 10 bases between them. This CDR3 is CASSELATTNYGYTF. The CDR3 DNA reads TGTGCCAGCAGTGAACTGGCAACCACTAACTATGGCTACACCTTC.

In DNA, the CDR3 is TGCAGCGTCGCCCACGGACTAGCGGGAACAGAGACCCAGTACTTC. Translated: CSVAHGLAGTETQYF. The V and J genes are TRBV29-1 and TRBJ2-5; 12 bases align to TRBD2. This CDR3 is 15 amino acids long. CDR1 and CDR2 from the germline V gene are SQVTM and ANQGSEA. With V trimmed by 6 bases and J by 4 bases, 9 bases remained unmatched.

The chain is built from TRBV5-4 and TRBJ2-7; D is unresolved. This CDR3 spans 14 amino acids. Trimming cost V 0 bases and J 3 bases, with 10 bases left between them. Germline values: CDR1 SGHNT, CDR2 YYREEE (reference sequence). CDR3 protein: CASSLDMRIYEQYF. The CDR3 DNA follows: TGTGCCAGCAGCTTGGATATGAGGATCTACGAGCAGTACTTC. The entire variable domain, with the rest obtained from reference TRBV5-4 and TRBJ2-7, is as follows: ETGVTQSPTHLIKTRGQQVTLRCSSQSGHNTVSWYQQALGQGPQFIFQYYREEENGRGNFPPRFSGLQFPNYSSELNVNALELDDSALYLCASSLDMRIYEQYFGPGTRLTVT.

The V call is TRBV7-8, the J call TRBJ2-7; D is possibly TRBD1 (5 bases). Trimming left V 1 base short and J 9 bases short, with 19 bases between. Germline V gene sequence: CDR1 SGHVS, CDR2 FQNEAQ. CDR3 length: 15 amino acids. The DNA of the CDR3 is TGTGCCAGCAGCTTAGAGGGCAGGGTCCAATCGGTGCAGTACTTC. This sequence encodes CASSLEGRVQSVQYF.

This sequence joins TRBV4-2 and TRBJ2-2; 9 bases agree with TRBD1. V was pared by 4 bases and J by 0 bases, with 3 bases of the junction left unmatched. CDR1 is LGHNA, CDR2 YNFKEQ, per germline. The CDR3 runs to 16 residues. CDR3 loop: CASSPRQGANTGELFF. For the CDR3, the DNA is TGTGCCAGCAGCCCTCGACAGGGGGCGAACACCGGGGAGCTGTTTTTT.

CDR3 region: CASSFLSTAYNSPLHF. CDR3 bases: TGTGCCAGCAGCTTCCTGAGCACCGCGTATAATTCACCCCTCCACTTT. The chain employs TRBV5-6 and TRBJ1-6; no firm D call. The CDR3 is 16 amino acids. CDR1 is SGHDT and CDR2 is YYEEEE in the germline V gene. The V end was cut by 2 bases, the J end by 4 bases, with 13 bases between.

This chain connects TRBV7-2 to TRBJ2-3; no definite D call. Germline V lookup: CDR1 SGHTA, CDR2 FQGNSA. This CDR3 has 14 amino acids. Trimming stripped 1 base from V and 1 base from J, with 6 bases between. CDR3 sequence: CASSLGLGTDTQYF. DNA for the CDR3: TGTGCCAGCAGCTTAGGGCTCGGCACAGATACGCAGTATTTT.

The DNA for the CDR3 is TGTGCCAGCAGTTACCCGGCGGGATTACAAGAGACCCAGTACTTC. Amino acids: CASSYPAGLQETQYF. This chain uses TRBV6-2 or TRBV6-3 with TRBJ2-5; D perhaps matches TRBD2 (6 bases). This CDR3 region has 15 residues. The germline CDR1 and CDR2 sequences are MNHEY and SVGEGT. The V end lost 2 bases, the J end lost 2 bases, and 12 bases lay between the germline ends.

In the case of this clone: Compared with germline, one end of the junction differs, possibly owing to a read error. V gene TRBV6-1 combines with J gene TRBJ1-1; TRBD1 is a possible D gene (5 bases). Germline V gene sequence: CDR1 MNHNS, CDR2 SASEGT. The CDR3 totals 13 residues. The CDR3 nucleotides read TGTGCCAGCAGTGAGCGGACAAACAGTGAAGCTTTCTTT. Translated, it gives CASSERTNSEAFF.

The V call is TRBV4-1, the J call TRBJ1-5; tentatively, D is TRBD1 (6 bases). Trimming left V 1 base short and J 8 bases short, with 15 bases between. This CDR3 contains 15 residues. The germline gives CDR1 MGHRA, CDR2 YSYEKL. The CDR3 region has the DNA TGCGCCAGCAGCCAAGGGGTGGGGGGGGCTGAGCCCCAGCATTTT. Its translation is CASSQGVGGAEPQHF.

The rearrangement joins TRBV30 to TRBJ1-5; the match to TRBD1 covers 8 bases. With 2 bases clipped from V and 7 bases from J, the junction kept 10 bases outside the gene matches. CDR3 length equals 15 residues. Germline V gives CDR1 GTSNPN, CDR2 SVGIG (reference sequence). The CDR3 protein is CAWSTKDRVWQPQHF. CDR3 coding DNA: TGTGCCTGGAGTACAAAGGACAGGGTTTGGCAGCCCCAGCATTTT.

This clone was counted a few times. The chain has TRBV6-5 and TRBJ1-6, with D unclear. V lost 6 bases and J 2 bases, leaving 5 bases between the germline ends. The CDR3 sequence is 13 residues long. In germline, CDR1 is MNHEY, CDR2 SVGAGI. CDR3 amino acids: CASRRTYNSPLHF. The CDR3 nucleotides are TGTGCCAGCAGGCGCACCTATAATTCACCCCTCCACTTT.